A single sample gave rise to the 26 T cell receptor beta chains below, sequenced in a study of blood T cell repertoires in COVID-19 (dated by TCRdb to 2020 to 2021). The receptor library was made with the immunoSEQ multiplex PCR assay. Sourced from immuneACCESS, this table was stored by TCRdb with only in-frame sequences that have V and J called. A share of the clones is absent; for the studies checked, an unresolved V gene accounts for under half, and the remainder has no known explanation. In all, the sample holds about 430,000 clones, and over 85% of those were seen once. Jointly, the top ten make up 0.7% to 1% of the sample. The sample consisted of peripheral blood. The receptors come from a man between 18 and 29 years old with COVID-19, enrolled during active disease.

This clone was observed a single time. This chain joins TRBV3-1 (or the pseudogene TRBV3-2) and TRBJ2-3; 9 bases line up with TRBD1. V trimming: 6 bases; J trimming: 6 bases; junction bases outside the gene matches: 7. Germline assignment: CDR1 LGHDT and CDR2 YNNKEL (reference sequence). This CDR3 has 14 residues. The CDR3: CASSQGDRDDTQYF. The CDR3 nucleotides read TGTGCCAGCAGTCAGGGGGACAGGGATGATACGCAGTATTTT.

The genes are TRBV3-1 (or the pseudogene TRBV3-2) and TRBJ2-2; D might be TRBD1 (6 bases). Germline V gene lookup returns CDR1 LGHDT and CDR2 YNNKEL (reference sequence). The CDR3 runs 15 residues. The V and J ends lost 4 bases and 4 bases respectively, with 13 bases between them. Here the CDR3 reads CASSPIGQPTGELFF. In nucleotides, the CDR3 is TGTGCCAGCAGCCCCATAGGACAGCCCACCGGGGAGCTGTTTTTT.

This sequence joins TRBV24-1 and TRBJ2-3; 9 bases match TRBD1. Germline-derived CDR1 and CDR2 are KGHDR and SFDVKD. The trim removed 3 bases at V and 2 bases at J, leaving 11 bases unmatched. The CDR3 covers 18 residues. CDR3 in DNA: TGTGCCACCAGTGATCTACACTCGGGACAGGGCCTCACAGATACGCAGTATTTT. Its protein product is CATSDLHSGQGLTDTQYF.

The chain joins TRBV5-5 to TRBJ2-2; 11 nucleotides agree with TRBD2. Losses at the gene ends were 7 bases for V and 4 bases for J; bases not matched to a gene: 6. Germline CDR1 and CDR2: SGHKS and YYEKEE (reference sequence). The length of the CDR3 is 15 residues. CDR3 sequence: CASLAGGPITGELFF. The CDR3 region has the DNA TGTGCCAGCTTAGCGGGAGGGCCGATCACCGGGGAGCTGTTTTTT. The variable domain in full, with the rest retrieved from reference TRBV5-5 and TRBJ2-2, is DAGVTQSPTHLIKTRGQQVTLRCSPISGHKSVSWYQQVLGQGPQFIFQYYEKEERGRGNFPDRFSARQFPNYSSELNVNALLLGDSALYLCASLAGGPITGELFFGEGSRLTVL.

The chain employs TRBV29-1 and TRBJ2-5; 8 bases line up with TRBD1. The CDR3 is made up of 15 amino acids. The V and J ends lost 6 bases and 0 bases, in that order; junction bases with no gene match: 9. Germline values: CDR1 SQVTM, CDR2 ANQGSEA. This CDR3 is CSVLTGGGNQETQYF. The CDR3 DNA is TGCAGCGTGCTAACAGGGGGAGGAAACCAAGAGACCCAGTACTTC.

This clone was seen a single time. This sequence joins TRBV5-4 and TRBJ2-3; possibly TRBD1 for D (8 bases). The CDR3 totals 16 residues. Per germline, CDR1 SGHNT and CDR2 YYREEE (reference sequence). Trimming took off 1 base at V and 4 bases at J, with 16 bases between the two ends. The CDR3 reads CASSLTGTGGADTQYF. The CDR3 DNA reads as TGTGCCAGCAGCTTGACAGGTACAGGGGGGGCAGATACGCAGTATTTT.

The chain links TRBV29-1 to TRBJ2-1; 13 bases line up with TRBD2. Germline CDR1 is SQVTM and CDR2 is ANQGSEA. The CDR3 spans 13 residues. V shed 7 bases and J 9 bases; nucleotides not matched to a gene: 6. Written as DNA, the CDR3 is TGCAGCGGGGGACTAGCGGGATTGGGTGAGCAGTTCTTC. Amino acids: CSGGLAGLGEQFF.

The CDR3: CASKQGARGTEAFF. CDR3 DNA: TGTGCCAGCAAGCAGGGGGCGCGGGGCACTGAAGCTTTCTTT. This rearrangement joins TRBV6-5 to TRBJ1-1; 8 bases match TRBD1. Germline V lookup: CDR1 MNHEY, CDR2 SVGAGI. This CDR3 has 14 amino acids. V was pared by 7 bases and J by 4 bases, with 8 bases of the junction left unmatched.

V is TRBV27 and J is TRBJ2-1, with D maybe TRBD1 (6 bases). This CDR3 contains 16 residues. Germline CDR1 and CDR2: MNHEY and SMNVEV (reference sequence). V lost 2 bases, J lost 9 bases, and 20 bases lay in between. The CDR3 loop reads CASSLPGALEAREQFF. The DNA of the CDR3 is TGTGCCAGCAGTTTACCAGGGGCACTAGAGGCTCGTGAGCAGTTCTTC.

This clone was seen a single time. This chain connects TRBV9 to TRBJ2-2; D call uncertain. The V and J ends lost 4 bases and 5 bases respectively, with 3 bases between them. The CDR3 sequence is 11 residues long. The germline V gene has CDR1 SGDLS and CDR2 YYNGEE. The CDR3 DNA follows: TGTGCCAGCAGCCGGACCGGGGAGCTGTTTTTT. The encoded protein is CASSRTGELFF.

Here the CDR3 reads CASSLARGPGELFF. CDR3 coding DNA: TGTGCCAGCAGCTTAGCGCGAGGTCCCGGGGAGCTGTTTTTT. The V gene is TRBV7-9, the J gene TRBJ2-2, with unresolved D. Germline loops: CDR1 SEHNR, CDR2 FQNEAQ (reference sequence). The CDR3 extends over 14 amino acids. V lost 0 bases and J lost 6, with 8 bases in between.

V and J are TRBV24-1 and TRBJ2-3; D not resolved. Trimming removed 3 bases at V and 0 bases at J, with 15 bases between. Looked up from germline, CDR1 is KGHDR and CDR2 is SFDVKD. The CDR3 is 17 residues long. CDR3 protein: CATSDPTTPSSTDTQYF. CDR3 DNA sequence: TGTGCCACCAGTGATCCCACTACGCCGAGTAGCACAGATACGCAGTATTTT.

The chain combines TRBV3-1 (or the pseudogene TRBV3-2) with TRBJ2-1; possibly TRBD1 for D (5 bases). The CDR3 sequence is 14 residues long. Trimming left V 5 bases short and J 2 bases short, with 10 bases between. Germline-derived CDR1 and CDR2 are LGHDT and YNNKEL (reference sequence). CDR3 DNA sequence: TGTGCCAGCAGCGCAGGGAAGACCTACAATGAGCAGTTCTTC. The encoded protein is CASSAGKTYNEQFF.

The rearrangement uses TRBV4-1 and TRBJ1-1; the match to TRBD1 covers 7 bases. The CDR3 totals 15 residues. After removal of 3 bases from V and 6 bases from J, the junction contained 10 bases not matched to a gene. Germline CDR1 is MGHRA and CDR2 is YSYEKL. CDR3 loop: CASSHHRGRESEAFF. DNA for the CDR3: TGCGCCAGCAGCCATCATAGGGGGCGGGAATCTGAAGCTTTCTTT.

This rearrangement joins TRBV7-9 to TRBJ2-5; 8 bases are a match to TRBD2. The CDR3 spans 16 residues. CDR1 and CDR2 from the germline V gene are SEHNR and FQNEAQ (reference sequence). Trimming took 3 bases from V and 0 from J; bases not matched to a gene: 6. The CDR3 DNA follows: TGTGCCAGCAGCTTCGGTAGCGGGGCTTACCAAGAGACCCAGTACTTC. It codes for CASSFGSGAYQETQYF.

This clone was observed once. The chain links TRBV30 to TRBJ1-3; 11 nucleotides line up with TRBD1. The V gene end was trimmed by 2 bases and the J gene end by 4 bases; junction bases not matched to a gene: 4. The CDR3 length is 15 residues. Germline assignment: CDR1 GTSNPN and CDR2 SVGIG (reference sequence). CDR3 nucleotides: TGTGCCTGGAGTCCTCGGACAGGGGGCGGAAACACCATATATTTT. As protein: CAWSPRTGGGNTIYF.

The chain joins TRBV19 to TRBJ2-7; 7 bases align to TRBD1. There are 13 residues in the CDR3. V lost 8 bases and J lost 5; bases outside the gene matches: 9. Per germline, CDR1 LNHDA and CDR2 SQIVND (reference sequence). CDR3 in amino acids: CASSVTGVNEQYF. DNA for the CDR3: TGTGCCAGTTCGGTAACAGGGGTCAACGAGCAGTACTTC.

This clone came up once. V usage is TRBV7-9 and J usage is TRBJ2-7, with D maybe TRBD2 (5 bases). Trimming took off 5 bases at V and 2 bases at J, with 16 bases between the two ends. The germline CDR1 and CDR2 sequences are SEHNR and FQNEAQ (reference sequence). The CDR3 sequence is 15 residues long. This CDR3 reads CASSPLVSGPYEQYF. CDR3 sequence (DNA): TGTGCCAGCAGCCCCCTGGTGAGCGGACCCTACGAGCAGTACTTC.

The chain links TRBV24-1 to TRBJ1-2; 8 nucleotides line up with TRBD1. Germline CDR1 is KGHDR and CDR2 is SFDVKD. This CDR3 contains 14 residues. V lost 5 bases, J lost 6 bases, and 7 bases stayed unmatched. CDR3 sequence: CATSAQGATDGYTF. The CDR3 nucleotides are TGTGCCACCAGTGCTCAGGGGGCAACCGATGGCTACACCTTC.

V usage is TRBV12-5 and J usage is TRBJ2-3; D ambiguous. Trimming removed 7 bases at V and 0 bases at J, with 14 bases between. Germline V gives CDR1 LGHNT, CDR2 FRNRAP. The CDR3 loop spans 15 amino acids. CDR3 coding DNA: TGTGCTAGTGCCTTGAGAGGCCAGAGCACAGATACGCAGTATTTT. This encodes CASALRGQSTDTQYF.

Only one count was recorded for this clone. CDR3 nucleotide sequence: TGCGCCAGCAGCCAGCCCCGGGACAGGCGAAACACCATATATTTT. Amino acid sequence: CASSQPRDRRNTIYF. The chain employs TRBV4-1 and TRBJ1-3, with 8 positions matching TRBD1. The V gene's germline CDR1 is MGHRA and CDR2 YSYEKL. The V segment lost 3 bases and the J segment 5 bases; nucleotides outside the gene matches: 6. The CDR3 is made up of 15 amino acids.

In its sample, this clone was seen once. This chain uses TRBV24-1 with TRBJ2-1; the match to TRBD2 covers 12 bases. The germline V gene has CDR1 KGHDR and CDR2 SFDVKD. The CDR3 covers 16 residues. V trimming: 3 bases; J trimming: 4 bases; junction bases outside the gene matches: 3. The CDR3 sequence: CATSDPTSGSYNEQFF. For the CDR3, the DNA is TGTGCCACCAGTGATCCGACTAGCGGGAGTTACAATGAGCAGTTCTTC.

The gene calls are TRBV29-1 and TRBJ2-3; TRBD1 might be the D (6 bases). Germline V gives CDR1 SQVTM, CDR2 ANQGSEA. This CDR3 comprises 13 residues. With 6 bases removed from V and 1 base from J, the gap between germline ends came to 11 bases. Here the CDR3 DNA reads TGCAGCGTCCAAAACAGGGGCACAGATACGCAGTATTTT. Protein: CSVQNRGTDTQYF.

This clone was seen only a few times. The V and J genes are TRBV10-2 and TRBJ2-5, with a tentative D call TRBD2 (5 bases). Per the germline V gene, CDR1 is WSHSY and CDR2 is SAAADI. V was shortened by 7 bases and J by 5 bases, with 11 bases between the two germline ends. CDR3 size: 12 residues. The CDR3 DNA reads as TGCGCCAGCACCCCTTCGGGGGAGACCCAGTACTTC. This sequence encodes CASTPSGETQYF.

The gene calls are TRBV18 and TRBJ1-5; D is perhaps TRBD1 (5 bases). The V gene lost 6 bases and the J gene lost 3 bases, with 9 bases spanning the gap. The CDR3 has 13 residues. Germline V gene sequence: CDR1 KGHSH, CDR2 LQKENI. The CDR3 bases are TGTGCCAGCTCCGGGGGGGACAATCAGCCCCAGCATTTT. It translates to CASSGGDNQPQHF.

The rearrangement uses TRBV5-1 and TRBJ2-3; 10 bases map to TRBD2. Trimming at V came to 2 bases and at J to 5 bases, leaving 5 bases not matched to a gene. The germline V gene has CDR1 SGHRS and CDR2 YFSETQ. This CDR3 has 15 residues. The CDR3 nucleotides are TGCGCCAGCAGCTTAAGCGGGGGGGCTGTAGATACGCAGTATTTT. This gives the protein CASSLSGGAVDTQYF.